The T cell receptor beta chain described here comes from a study of CD8+ T cells in alopecia areata. The sequencing template was cDNA reverse transcribed from extracted RNA. Assay: immunoSEQ multiplex PCR; the TCRdb copy retains only in-frame clones and omits some. The sample lists 90,000 to 130,000 clones; under 60% were seen once. The CDR3 consists of 13 residues. Germline CDR1 MNHNS, CDR2 SASEGT. Trimming left V 6 bases short and J 3 bases short, with 11 bases between. Sequenced material: NKG2D-low CD8+ T cells sorted from blood. The chain uses TRBV6-1 and TRBJ1-1; D is ambiguous. This receptor was obtained from a human donor with alopecia areata. CDR3 DNA: TGTGCCAGCAGCGCTATGACATACACTGAAGCTTTCTTT. Protein sequence: CASSAMTYTEAFF.